This entry lists 18 T cell receptor beta chains sequenced from one sample in a study of cytomegalovirus exposure and HLA in healthy donors. PCR involved 60 Vbeta and 13 Jbeta primers. Libraries were prepared by immunoSEQ multiplex PCR; TCRdb keeps only in-frame clonotypes and omits some of them. The table has approximately 280,000 clones, about nine tenths seen once. The sequenced sample consisted of PBMCs. Every receptor here comes from a middle-aged man in good health and CMV-seropositive.

This chain uses TRBV11-3 with TRBJ2-3; D gene ambiguous. The CDR3 length is 12 residues. Germline assignment: CDR1 SGHNT and CDR2 YENEEA. V was shortened by 0 bases and J by 8 bases, with 6 bases between the two germline ends. The CDR3 nucleotides read TGTGCCAGCAGCTTAGATGACTTTACGCAGTATTTT. This gives the protein CASSLDDFTQYF.

This sequence joins TRBV5-1 and TRBJ2-7; D is perhaps TRBD1 (6 bases). The V end lost 3 bases, the J end lost 2 bases, and 12 bases lay between the germline ends. The CDR3 totals 14 residues. Germline CDR1 SGHRS, CDR2 YFSETQ. CDR3 bases: TGCGCCAGCAGCTCCCGGGACACTACCTACGAGCAGTACTTC. Translating it yields CASSSRDTTYEQYF.

The J gene is TRBJ2-2, the V gene TRBV28, with D tentatively TRBD2 (5 bases). V was shortened by 8 bases and J by 6 bases, with 22 bases between the two germline ends. Germline assignment: CDR1 MDHEN and CDR2 SYDVKM. The CDR3 spans 16 residues. CDR3 bases: TGTGCCAGCGGATCCTGGGAGATAGGCTCCGCCGGGGAGCTGTTTTTT. Protein sequence: CASGSWEIGSAGELFF.

The chain uses TRBV18 and TRBJ1-5; perhaps TRBD1 as D (6 bases). The CDR3 loop spans 12 amino acids. From germline, CDR1 is KGHSH and CDR2 LQKENI. V lost 6 bases to trimming and J lost 5 bases, with 8 bases between them. The CDR3 DNA sequence: TGTGCCAGCTCGTACAGGGATCAGCCCCAGCATTTT. Its protein product is CASSYRDQPQHF.

On this clone: At one end, the junction sequence differs from germline, possibly due to a read error. Within the sample, other DNA sequences also encode this same CDR3. V usage is TRBV2 and J usage is TRBJ2-2; 8 positions agree with TRBD1. The CDR3 totals 14 residues. Looked up from germline, CDR1 is SNHLY and CDR2 is FYNNEI. CDR3 in amino acids: CASSEDRGTGELFF. The CDR3, as DNA: TGTGCCAGCAGCGAAGACAGGGGCACCGGGGAGCTGTTTTTT. Based on the CDR3 plus reference TRBV2 and TRBJ2-2, the full variable domain is EPEVTQTPSHQVTQMGQEVILRCVPISNHLYFYWYRQILGQKVEFLVSFYNNEISEKSEIFDDQFSVERPDGSNFTLKIRSTKLEDSAMYFCASSEDRGTGELFFGEGSRLTVL.

The V call is TRBV10-3, the J call TRBJ2-7; no definite D call. Germline V gene sequence: CDR1 ENHRY, CDR2 SYGVKD. Trimming shortened V by 0 bases and J by 6 bases, and 9 bases separated the two germline ends. The CDR3 contains 13 residues. CDR3 DNA sequence: TGTGCCATCAGTGAGTCGACTCCTACCGAGCAGTACTTC. Encoded protein: CAISESTPTEQYF.

The V and J genes are TRBV2 and TRBJ2-5; TRBD2 matches 8 bases. The CDR3 is made up of 15 amino acids. Trimming took 4 bases from V and 1 from J; bases not matched to a gene: 5. CDR1 SNHLY and CDR2 FYNNEI come from the germline V gene. Here the CDR3 reads CASSVEREFQETQYF. The CDR3 coding sequence is TGTGCCAGCAGTGTTGAGCGGGAGTTCCAAGAGACCCAGTACTTC.

The V call is TRBV18, the J call TRBJ2-2; TRBD1 matches at 10 bases. The junction had 7 bases not matched to a gene; V was cut back by 10 bases and J by 5 bases. The CDR3 spans 14 residues. Germline CDR1 KGHSH, CDR2 LQKENI. CDR3 nucleotides: TGTGCCACCCGACAGGGGGCTGGAACCGGGGAGCTGTTTTTT. This codes for CATRQGAGTGELFF. Full variable domain (missing parts from reference TRBV18 and TRBJ2-2): NAGVMQNPRHLVRRRGQEARLRCSPMKGHSHVYWYRQLPEEGLKFMVYLQKENIIDESGMPKERFSAEFPKEGPSILRIQQVVRGDSAAYFCATRQGAGTGELFFGEGSRLTVL.

The chain joins TRBV25-1 to TRBJ1-4; no clear D gene. Germline CDR1 MGHDK, CDR2 SYGVNS. The CDR3 extends over 15 amino acids. V dropped 5 bases and J dropped 5 bases, with 15 bases sitting between them. CDR3 bases: TGTGCCAGCAGTACCCCGGGAACGATAAATGAAAAACTGTTTTTT. Protein product: CASSTPGTINEKLFF.

Turning to this clone: Other DNA sequences in this specimen translate into the identical CDR3. The chain is built from TRBV7-9 and TRBJ2-1, with 14 nucleotides matching TRBD2. Trimming took 5 bases from V and 8 from J; bases not matched to a gene: 11. This CDR3 is 17 amino acids long. Germline V lookup: CDR1 SEHNR, CDR2 FQNEAQ (reference sequence). This CDR3 reads CASSPRLAGGPWDEQFF. In DNA form, the CDR3 reads TGTGCCAGCAGCCCGCGACTAGCGGGAGGGCCATGGGATGAGCAGTTCTTC.

The chain employs TRBV10-3 and TRBJ2-7; 7 bases agree with TRBD1. This CDR3 comprises 15 residues. Germline CDR1 reads ENHRY; CDR2 reads SYGVKD. The J segment lost 2 bases and the V segment lost 4 bases, leaving 8 bases of the junction unmatched. This CDR3 is CAISAPDRVPYEQYF. In DNA form, the CDR3 reads TGTGCCATCAGTGCTCCCGACAGGGTCCCCTACGAGCAGTACTTC.

The V and J genes are TRBV7-3 and TRBJ2-5; D is possibly TRBD2 (6 bases). Per germline, CDR1 SGHTA and CDR2 FQGTGA. With 3 bases removed from V and 5 bases from J, the gap between germline ends came to 19 bases. The CDR3 runs 16 residues. This chain's CDR3 is CASSLDPRGSGETQYF. The CDR3 nucleotides read TGTGCCAGCAGCTTGGACCCACGGGGGTCGGGGGAGACCCAGTACTTC.

The J gene is TRBJ1-5, the V gene TRBV19; tentative D call: TRBD1 (6 bases). Between the trimmed V and J ends, which lost 1 base and 7 bases, there was a span of 11 bases. The CDR3 sequence is 14 residues long. CDR1 is LNHDA and CDR2 is SQIVND in the germline V gene (reference sequence). The CDR3 is CASSIGKQGQPQHF. Here the CDR3 DNA reads TGTGCCAGTAGTATAGGAAAGCAGGGGCAGCCCCAGCATTTT.

This chain links TRBV4-1 with TRBJ1-5, with D uncertain. The CDR3 has 13 residues. Trimming pared 0 bases from V and 11 bases from J, leaving 11 bases between. Germline V lookup: CDR1 MGHRA, CDR2 YSYEKL. CDR3 loop: CASSQDSLQTQHF. CDR3 in DNA: TGCGCCAGCAGCCAAGACTCCCTCCAGACCCAGCATTTT.

The chain employs TRBV19 and TRBJ1-5, with 7 bases fitting TRBD1. The CDR3 consists of 16 residues. The germline CDR1 and CDR2 sequences are LNHDA and SQIVND (reference sequence). V dropped 3 bases and J dropped 4; count of bases not matched to a gene: 9. In nucleotides, the CDR3 is TGTGCCAGTAGTATTTGGGGAACAGGGGCGAATCAGCCCCAGCATTTT. It encodes CASSIWGTGANQPQHF. Using reference TRBV19 and TRBJ1-5 for the parts outside the CDR3, the full variable domain is DGGITQSPKYLFRKEGQNVTLSCEQNLNHDAMYWYRQDPGQGLRLIYYSQIVNDFQKGDIAEGYSVSREKKESFPLTVTSAQKNPTAFYLCASSIWGTGANQPQHFGDGTRLSIL.

The genes are TRBV5-6 and TRBJ1-6; tentatively, D is TRBD1 (6 bases). The CDR3 consists of 15 residues. Looked up from germline, CDR1 is SGHDT and CDR2 is YYEEEE. With 4 bases removed from V and 7 bases from J, the gap between germline ends came to 15 bases. The CDR3 here is CASSLFQGFNSPLHF. The DNA for the CDR3 is TGTGCCAGCAGCCTATTCCAGGGGTTCAATTCACCCCTCCACTTT.

The V gene is TRBV5-4, the J gene TRBJ1-1, with TRBD1 matching 8 bases. The J segment lost 0 bases and the V segment lost 0 bases, leaving 4 bases of the junction unmatched. Germline V gives CDR1 SGHNT, CDR2 YYREEE (reference sequence). The CDR3 spans 16 residues. The CDR3 bases are TGTGCCAGCAGCTTGGTGACAGGGGATTTGAACACTGAAGCTTTCTTT. This gives the protein CASSLVTGDLNTEAFF.

The V call is TRBV19, the J call TRBJ2-5; 8 bases agree with TRBD1. The CDR3 length is 14 residues. CDR1 LNHDA and CDR2 SQIVND come from the germline V gene (reference sequence). J lost 2 bases, V lost 3 bases, and 2 bases had no gene match. The CDR3 DNA sequence: TGTGCCAGTAGTATCCAGGGGGCACAAGAGACCCAGTACTTC. It codes for CASSIQGAQETQYF.